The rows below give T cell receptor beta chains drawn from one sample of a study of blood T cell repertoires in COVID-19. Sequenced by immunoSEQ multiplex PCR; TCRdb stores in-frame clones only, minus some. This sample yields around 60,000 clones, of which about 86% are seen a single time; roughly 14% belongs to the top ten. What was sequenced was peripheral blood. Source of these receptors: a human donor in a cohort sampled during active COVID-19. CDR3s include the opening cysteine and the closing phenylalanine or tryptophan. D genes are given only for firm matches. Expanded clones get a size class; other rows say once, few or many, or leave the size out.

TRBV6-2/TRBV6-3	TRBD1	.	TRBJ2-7	CASSRRGTGAEQYF	TGTGCCAGCAGCCGACGAGGGACAGGGGCCGAGCAGTACTTC
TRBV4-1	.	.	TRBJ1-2	CASSQERQVSYGYTF	TGCGCCAGCAGCCAGGAAAGACAGGTTAGCTATGGCTACACCTTC
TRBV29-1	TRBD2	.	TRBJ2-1	CSVSSGGYNEQFF	TGCAGCGTCTCTAGCGGGGGATACAATGAGCAGTTCTTC
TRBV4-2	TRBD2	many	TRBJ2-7	CASSEEELAGGYEQYF	TGTGCCAGTTCTGAAGAGGAACTAGCGGGAGGCTACGAGCAGTACTTC
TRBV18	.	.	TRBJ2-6	CASSLTESLGANVLTF	TGTGCCAGCTCATTGACAGAATCTTTGGGGGCCAACGTCCTGACTTTC
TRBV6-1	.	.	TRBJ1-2	CASSEGRGQPLF	TGTGCCAGCAGTGAAGGACGCGGACAGCCTTTATTC
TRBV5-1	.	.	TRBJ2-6	CASSLAAGAAGANVLTF	TGCGCCAGCAGCTTGGCCGCAGGGGCTGCTGGGGCCAACGTCCTGACTTTC
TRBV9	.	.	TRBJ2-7	CASSVEGGQTYEQYF	TGTGCCAGCAGCGTAGAGGGGGGACAGACCTACGAGCAGTACTTC
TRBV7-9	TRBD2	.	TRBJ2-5	CASSLGSGRETQYF	TGTGCCAGCAGCTTAGGGAGCGGGAGAGAGACCCAGTACTTC
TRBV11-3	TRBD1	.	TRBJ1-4	CASSRIQGKKAEKLFF	TGTGCCAGCAGCCGTATACAGGGGAAGAAGGCTGAAAAACTGTTTTTT
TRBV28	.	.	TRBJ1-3	CASSLSGFGNTIYF	TGTGCCAGCAGTTTATCCGGGTTTGGAAACACCATATATTTT
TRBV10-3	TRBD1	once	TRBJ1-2	CAISERDRGPYGYTF	TGTGCCATCAGTGAGCGGGACAGGGGGCCTTATGGCTACACCTTC
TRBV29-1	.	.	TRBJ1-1	CSVADGEAFF	TGCAGCGTGGCCGATGGTGAAGCTTTCTTT
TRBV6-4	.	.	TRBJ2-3	CASSRELGRTQYF	TGTGCCAGCAGTCGAGAGCTCGGCAGGACGCAGTATTTT
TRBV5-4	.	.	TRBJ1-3	CASSLAGASGNTIYF	TGTGCCAGCAGCTTGGCCGGTGCCTCTGGAAACACCATATATTTT
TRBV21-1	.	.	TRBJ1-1	CASSKEQGFNTEAFF	TGTGCCAGCAGCAAAGAACAGGGCTTCAACACTGAAGCTTTCTTT
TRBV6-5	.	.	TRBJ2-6	CASTLQGSGANVLTF	TGTGCCAGCACGCTACAGGGCTCTGGGGCCAACGTCCTGACTTTC
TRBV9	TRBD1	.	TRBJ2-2	CASTPGQGMAGELFF	TGTGCCAGCACCCCGGGACAGGGGATGGCCGGGGAGCTGTTTTTT
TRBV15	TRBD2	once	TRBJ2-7	CATSPGTSGSHEQYF	TGTGCCACCAGCCCGGGGACTAGCGGGAGTCACGAGCAGTACTTC
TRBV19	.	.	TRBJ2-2	CASSPGHTNTGELFF	TGTGCCAGTAGTCCGGGACATACGAACACCGGGGAGCTGTTTTTT
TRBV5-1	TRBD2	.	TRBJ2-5	CASSLGAGGHRETQYF	TGCGCCAGCAGCTTGGGGGCGGGAGGGCACAGAGAGACCCAGTACTTC
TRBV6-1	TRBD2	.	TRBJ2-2	CASSEGGLAGGTGELFF	TGTGCCAGCAGTGAAGGGGGACTAGCGGGAGGAACCGGGGAGCTGTTTTTT
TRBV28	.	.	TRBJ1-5	CASSLGQAGEPQHF	TGTGCCAGCAGTTTAGGTCAAGCTGGAGAGCCCCAGCATTTT
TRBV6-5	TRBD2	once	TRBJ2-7	CASSTSGRAAYEQYF	TGTGCCAGCAGTACTAGCGGGAGGGCGGCCTACGAGCAGTACTTC
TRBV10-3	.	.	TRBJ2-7	CAISIGGMTYEQYF	TGTGCCATCAGTATCGGCGGAATGACCTACGAGCAGTACTTC
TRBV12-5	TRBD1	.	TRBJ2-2	CASGSGPKTGRTTGELFF	TGTGCTAGTGGTTCGGGGCCCAAGACAGGGCGAACCACCGGGGAGCTGTTTTTT
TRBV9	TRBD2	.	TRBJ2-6	CASSVDRGVPGANVLTF	TGTGCCAGCAGCGTAGACCGGGGGGTACCTGGGGCCAACGTCCTGACTTTC
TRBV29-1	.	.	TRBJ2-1	CSVSETLGSNEQFF	TGCAGCGTCTCCGAAACTCTAGGCTCCAATGAGCAGTTCTTC
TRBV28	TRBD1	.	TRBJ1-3	CASRDRGRNTIYF	TGTGCCAGCAGGGACAGGGGTAGAAACACCATATATTTT
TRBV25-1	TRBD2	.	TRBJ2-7	CASSRGGTYEQYF	TGTGCCAGCAGCCGGGGGGGCACCTACGAGCAGTACTTC
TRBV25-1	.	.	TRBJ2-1	CASMTPSYNEQFF	TGTGCCAGCATGACACCTTCCTACAATGAGCAGTTCTTC
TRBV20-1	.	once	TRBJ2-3	CSAPTPDTQYF	TGCAGTGCCCCCACACCGGATACGCAGTATTTT
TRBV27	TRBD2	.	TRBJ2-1	CASLSGRGAYNEQFF	TGTGCCAGCCTTAGCGGGAGGGGGGCTTACAATGAGCAGTTCTTC
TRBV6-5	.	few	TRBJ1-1	CASSYLQGGTEAFF	TGTGCCAGCAGTTACCTTCAGGGAGGCACTGAAGCTTTCTTT
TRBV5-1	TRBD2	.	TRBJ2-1	CASMWASGRSSYNEQFF	TGCGCCAGCATGTGGGCTAGCGGGAGGAGCTCCTACAATGAGCAGTTCTTC
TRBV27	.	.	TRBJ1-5	CASSPRLLDRQGQPQHF	TGTGCCAGCAGTCCGCGACTACTCGACAGGCAAGGGCAGCCCCAGCATTTT
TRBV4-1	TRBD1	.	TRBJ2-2	CASSQVTGGSNTGELFF	TGCGCCAGCAGCCAAGTAACAGGGGGCTCGAACACCGGGGAGCTGTTTTTT
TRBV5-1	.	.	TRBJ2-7	CASSPRAGVNEQYF	TGCGCCAGCAGCCCCCGGGCAGGGGTGAACGAGCAGTACTTC
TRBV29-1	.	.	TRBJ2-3	CSVERGAADTQYF	TGCAGCGTTGAAAGGGGCGCGGCAGATACGCAGTATTTT
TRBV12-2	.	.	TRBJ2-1	CASRPSPLREPYNEQFF	TGTGCAAGTCGCCCTTCCCCGTTGAGGGAGCCCTACAATGAGCAGTTCTTC
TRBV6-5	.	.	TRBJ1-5	CASRRGVYSNQPQHF	TGTGCCAGCAGACGGGGGGTATATAGCAATCAGCCCCAGCATTTT
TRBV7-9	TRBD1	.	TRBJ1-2	CASSLAGTGGAYGYTF	TGTGCCAGCAGCTTAGCTGGGACAGGGGGCGCCTATGGCTACACCTTC
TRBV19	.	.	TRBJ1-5	CASSTKGSNQPQHF	TGTGCCAGTAGTACGAAGGGGAGCAATCAGCCCCAGCATTTT
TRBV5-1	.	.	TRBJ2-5	CASSLEDGLFLETQYF	TGCGCCAGCAGCTTGGAAGACGGACTTTTTTTAGAGACCCAGTACTTC
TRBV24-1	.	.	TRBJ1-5	CATSDLRQENQPYSNQPQHF	TGTGCCACCAGTGATTTGCGCCAGGAAAATCAACCTTATAGCAATCAGCCCCAGCATTTT
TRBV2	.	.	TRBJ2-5	CASSGGARPETQYF	TGTGCCAGCAGTGGGGGCGCCAGGCCAGAGACCCAGTACTTC
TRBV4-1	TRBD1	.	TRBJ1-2	CASSQQGTVSGAGYTF	TGCGCCAGCAGCCAACAAGGGACAGTCTCTGGAGCTGGCTACACCTTC
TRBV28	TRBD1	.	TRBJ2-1	CASSSGQAYNEQFF	TGTGCCAGCAGTTCGGGACAGGCCTACAATGAGCAGTTCTTC
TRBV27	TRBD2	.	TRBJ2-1	CASSLPSGRRNNEQFF	TGTGCCAGCAGTCTTCCTAGCGGGAGGAGGAACAATGAGCAGTTCTTC
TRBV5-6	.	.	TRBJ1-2	CASSLQGRYGYTF	TGTGCCAGCAGCTTACAGGGCAGATATGGCTACACCTTC
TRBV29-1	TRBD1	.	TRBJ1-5	CSVSTGGSNQPQHF	TGCAGCGTATCTACAGGGGGCAGCAATCAGCCCCAGCATTTT
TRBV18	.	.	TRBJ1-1	CASSPWEGGRTEAFF	TGTGCCAGCTCACCATGGGAGGGGGGCCGGACTGAAGCTTTCTTT
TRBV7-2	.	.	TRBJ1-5	CASSSRVNQPQHF	TGTGCCAGCAGCTCCAGGGTAAATCAGCCCCAGCATTTT
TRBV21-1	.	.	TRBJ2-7	CASSLRRAQYF	TGTGCCAGCAGCTTGCGGAGGGCGCAGTACTTC
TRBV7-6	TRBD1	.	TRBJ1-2	CASSTGTGGPGGYTF	TGTGCCAGCAGCACCGGGACAGGGGGCCCAGGGGGCTACACCTTC